Listed below are T cell receptor beta chains from one sample, sequenced in a study of control samples from healthy donors and cancer patients. Method: immunoSEQ multiplex PCR; TCRdb's copy keeps in-frame clones and lacks some. Among around 100,000 clones listed, more than 75% were seen once. Sample: blood. Every receptor here comes from a woman between 50 and 59 years old in good health. Each CDR3 is given with its conserved first and last residue. The D gene is left open where the match is weak. Only part of the rows carry a size: once, few, many, or a class if the clone is expanded.

clone_size: -; d_call: -; j_call: TRBJ1-2; v_call: TRBV18; cdr3_aa: CASSPPTDSPGHGYTF; cdr3_nt: TGTGCCAGCTCACCACCCACGGACAGCCCGGGCCATGGCTACACCTTC
clone_size: once; d_call: TRBD2; j_call: TRBJ2-3; v_call: TRBV7-3; cdr3_aa: CASSLGLAGASTDTQYF; cdr3_nt: TGTGCCAGCAGCCTCGGACTAGCGGGAGCTAGCACAGATACGCAGTATTTT
clone_size: -; d_call: -; j_call: TRBJ1-1; v_call: TRBV7-3; cdr3_aa: CASSLKVQEEAFF; cdr3_nt: TGTGCCAGCAGCTTAAAGGTCCAGGAGGAGGCTTTCTTT
clone_size: -; d_call: -; j_call: TRBJ1-2; v_call: TRBV27; cdr3_aa: CASGQPSLYGYTF; cdr3_nt: TGTGCCAGCGGACAGCCAAGCCTCTATGGCTACACCTTC
clone_size: few; d_call: TRBD2; j_call: TRBJ2-7; v_call: TRBV7-3; cdr3_aa: CASSLDVTSGVYEQYF; cdr3_nt: TGTGCCAGCAGCTTAGACGTCACTAGCGGGGTGTACGAGCAGTACTTC
clone_size: -; d_call: TRBD2; j_call: TRBJ2-7; v_call: TRBV6-5; cdr3_aa: CASGGSGGYEQYF; cdr3_nt: TGTGCCAGCGGGGGAAGCGGGGGCTACGAGCAGTACTTC
clone_size: -; d_call: -; j_call: TRBJ1-5; v_call: TRBV5-5; cdr3_aa: CASSFAGAGNQPQHF; cdr3_nt: TGTGCCAGCAGCTTTGCCGGGGCGGGCAATCAGCCCCAGCATTTT
clone_size: once; d_call: -; j_call: TRBJ1-6; v_call: TRBV30; cdr3_aa: CAWKDRGVTSPLHF; cdr3_nt: TGTGCCTGGAAGGATCGAGGGGTAACATCACCCCTCCACTTT
clone_size: -; d_call: -; j_call: TRBJ1-2; v_call: TRBV27; cdr3_aa: CASRWSGGGFNYGYTF; cdr3_nt: TGTGCCAGCCGCTGGAGCGGGGGGGGCTTTAACTATGGCTACACCTTC
clone_size: -; d_call: -; j_call: TRBJ1-5; v_call: TRBV5-1; cdr3_aa: CASSEAGRSDQPQHF; cdr3_nt: TGCGCCAGCAGTGAGGCTGGGAGAAGCGATCAGCCCCAGCATTTT
clone_size: -; d_call: -; j_call: TRBJ1-5; v_call: TRBV27; cdr3_aa: CASSWGVGNQPQHF; cdr3_nt: TGTGCCAGCAGTTGGGGGGTGGGCAATCAGCCCCAGCATTTT
clone_size: -; d_call: -; j_call: TRBJ1-4; v_call: TRBV7-7; cdr3_aa: CASSPEDSYLSEKLFF; cdr3_nt: TGTGCCAGCAGCCCTGAGGACAGCTACCTTAGTGAAAAACTGTTTTTT
clone_size: -; d_call: -; j_call: TRBJ2-7; v_call: TRBV3-1/TRBV3-2; cdr3_aa: CASSQNPGPAYEQYF; cdr3_nt: TGTGCCAGCAGCCAAAACCCGGGACCAGCCTACGAGCAGTACTTC
clone_size: -; d_call: TRBD2; j_call: TRBJ2-1; v_call: TRBV18; cdr3_aa: CASSRRGSGNEQFF; cdr3_nt: TGTGCCAGCTCACGGCGGGGGTCGGGGAATGAGCAGTTCTTC
clone_size: -; d_call: -; j_call: TRBJ2-4; v_call: TRBV7-3; cdr3_aa: CASSLIQGNIQYF; cdr3_nt: TGTGCCAGCAGCTTAATTCAGGGGAACATTCAGTACTTC
clone_size: -; d_call: -; j_call: TRBJ2-5; v_call: TRBV20-1; cdr3_aa: CSSVGETQYF; cdr3_nt: TGCAGTTCCGTGGGAGAGACCCAGTACTTC
clone_size: -; d_call: -; j_call: TRBJ1-1; v_call: TRBV11-3; cdr3_aa: CASSFSSVQGDTEAFF; cdr3_nt: TGTGCCAGCAGCTTTAGCTCCGTCCAGGGAGACACTGAAGCTTTCTTT
clone_size: -; d_call: -; j_call: TRBJ2-3; v_call: TRBV7-9; cdr3_aa: CASSWGDLTDTQYF; cdr3_nt: TGTGCCAGCAGTTGGGGGGACCTAACAGATACGCAGTATTTT
clone_size: -; d_call: TRBD2; j_call: TRBJ2-5; v_call: TRBV5-6; cdr3_aa: CASSLGSGSGYQETQYF; cdr3_nt: TGTGCCAGCAGCTTGGGTAGCGGTAGCGGGTACCAAGAGACCCAGTACTTC
clone_size: -; d_call: -; j_call: TRBJ1-2; v_call: TRBV12-3/TRBV12-4; cdr3_aa: CASTTQAYGYTF; cdr3_nt: TGTGCCAGCACTACACAGGCCTATGGCTACACCTTC
clone_size: -; d_call: -; j_call: TRBJ2-3; v_call: TRBV11-2; cdr3_aa: CASSLGRLITDTQYF; cdr3_nt: TGTGCCAGCAGCTTGGGTCGACTGATCACAGATACGCAGTATTTT
clone_size: -; d_call: -; j_call: TRBJ2-7; v_call: TRBV30; cdr3_aa: CAWSDLGEQYF; cdr3_nt: TGTGCCTGGAGTGACTTGGGGGAGCAGTACTTC
clone_size: -; d_call: -; j_call: TRBJ1-5; v_call: TRBV2; cdr3_aa: CASTPGTHSNQPQHF; cdr3_nt: TGTGCCAGCACCCCCGGGACACATAGCAATCAGCCCCAGCATTTT
clone_size: -; d_call: TRBD2; j_call: TRBJ2-2; v_call: TRBV9; cdr3_aa: CASSVVSGGHDTGELFF; cdr3_nt: TGTGCCAGCAGCGTAGTCAGCGGGGGCCACGACACCGGGGAGCTGTTTTTT